The rows below give T cell receptor beta chains drawn from one sample of a study of blood T cells in healthy people across ages. TCRdb called the 5' RACE reads again in MiXCR, with one record for every CDR3 protein. The top ten hold approximately 41% of the sample, which has hundreds of thousands of distinct CDR3 sequences, 40% to 65% seen once. Material for sequencing was blood. Source of these receptors: a man older than 75 in good health. The CDR3 runs from the conserved cysteine through the conserved F or W. The D gene is left open where the match is weak. Rows give clone size only sometimes, using once, few, many, or a class for an expanded clone.

cdr3_length,v_call,d_call,j_call,clone_size,cdr3_aa,cdr3_nt
16,TRBV9,.,TRBJ2-1,.,CASSVGTSPTYNEQFF,TGTGCCAGCAGCGTCGGGACATCGCCAACCTACAATGAGCAGTTCTTC
16,TRBV14,.,TRBJ2-3,.,CASSLRGGVGGKAQYF,TGTGCCAGCAGCCTGAGAGGAGGGGTCGGGGGCAAGGCGCAGTATTTT
14,TRBV6-6,.,TRBJ1-5,few,CASRPSDSRQPQHF,TGTGCCAGCAGACCCAGCGACAGCAGGCAGCCCCAGCATTTT
13,TRBV24-1,.,TRBJ2-5,.,CATNRGAGETQYF,TGTGCCACCAATCGGGGGGCTGGGGAGACCCAGTACTTC
14,TRBV5-5,.,TRBJ2-5,few,CASRTRESQETQYF,TGTGCCAGCAGGACGAGAGAATCCCAAGAGACCCAGTACTTC
13,TRBV6-2/TRBV6-3,TRBD1,TRBJ1-1,few,CASSHPDRAEAFF,TGTGCCAGCAGCCACCCGGACAGGGCTGAAGCTTTCTTT
11,TRBV7-2,.,TRBJ2-5,.,CASGVNNEQYF,TGTGCCAGTGGAGTTAACAATGAGCAGTACTTC
14,TRBV6-5,.,TRBJ2-7,.,CASSYSRFLYEQYF,TGTGCCAGCAGTTACTCTAGGTTCCTCTACGAGCAGTACTTC
16,TRBV11-2,.,TRBJ2-3,few,CASSLLPGVRADTQYF,TGTGCCAGCAGCTTACTTCCCGGGGTGAGGGCAGATACGCAGTATTTT
17,TRBV6-1,.,TRBJ2-7,.,CASSRGFGAGVNYEQYF,TGTGCCAGCAGCAGGGGGTTTGGAGCGGGGGTGAACTACGAGCAGTACTTC
11,TRBV2,.,TRBJ2-1,.,CASSRLEQQFF,TGTGCCAGCAGTCGACTGGAGCAGCAGTTCTTC
15,TRBV12-3/TRBV12-4,TRBD1,TRBJ1-5,.,CASSLGQGQRQPQHF,TGTGCCAGCAGTTTAGGACAGGGGCAAAGACAGCCCCAGCATTTT
15,TRBV6-6,TRBD2,TRBJ2-4,.,CASSYGGVAKNIQYF,TGTGCCAGCAGTTACGGGGGGGTTGCCAAAAACATTCAGTACTTC
16,TRBV6-2/TRBV6-3,.,TRBJ2-5,.,CASTPGGAPRTETQYF,TGTGCCAGCACTCCCGGCGGGGCGCCCCGAACGGAGACCCAGTACTTC
14,TRBV4-1,.,TRBJ2-3,.,CASSQGTGSDTQYF,TGCGCCAGCAGCCAAGGGACGGGATCTGATACGCAGTATTTT
17,TRBV4-1,TRBD1,TRBJ1-5,.,CASSQVGTGGSNQPQHF,TGCGCCAGCAGCCAAGTGGGGACAGGGGGAAGCAATCAGCCCCAGCATTTT
15,TRBV5-1,TRBD2,TRBJ2-3,few,CASSLVAGEINTQYF,TGCGCCAGCAGCTTGGTGGCGGGAGAGATAAATACGCAGTATTTT
17,TRBV24-1,.,TRBJ2-1,few,CATSDYGARNPYNEQFF,TGTGCCACCAGTGATTATGGGGCCCGTAACCCCTACAATGAGCAGTTCTTC
15,TRBV20-1,TRBD2,TRBJ2-7,.,CSASGGRGPSYEQYF,TGCAGTGCCAGTGGGGGGAGGGGACCCTCCTACGAGCAGTACTTC
14,TRBV12-3/TRBV12-4,TRBD1,TRBJ1-2,.,CACSLGTGGYGYTF,TGTGCCTGCAGCCTGGGGACAGGGGGCTATGGCTACACCTTC
12,TRBV5-1,.,TRBJ2-5,.,CASSFPKETQYF,TGCGCCAGCAGCTTTCCGAAAGAGACCCAGTACTTC
14,TRBV5-1,.,TRBJ2-7,.,CAGSLIARFYEQYF,TGCGCCGGCAGCTTGATTGCCAGGTTCTACGAGCAGTACTTC
13,TRBV9,.,TRBJ2-7,.,CASSGARFGEQYF,TGTGCCAGCAGCGGAGCCAGGTTCGGGGAGCAGTACTTC
14,TRBV5-1,TRBD1,TRBJ2-1,.,CASSPGTADNEQFF,TGCGCCAGCAGCCCCGGGACAGCTGACAATGAGCAGTTCTTC
16,TRBV12-3/TRBV12-4,.,TRBJ1-2,.,CASSLGGRFPNYGYTF,TGTGCCAGCAGTTTGGGGGGGCGATTTCCTAACTATGGCTACACCTTC
15,TRBV6-2/TRBV6-3,.,TRBJ2-7,.,CASSYSNVRVYEQYF,TGTGCCAGCAGTTACTCGAACGTCAGGGTGTACGAGCAGTACTTC
15,TRBV2,.,TRBJ2-1,.,CASRARDISYNEQFF,TGTGCCAGCAGGGCCAGGGACATCTCCTACAATGAGCAGTTCTTC
12,TRBV29-1,.,TRBJ1-2,few,CSVLRANYGYTF,TGCAGCGTTCTTAGGGCTAACTATGGCTACACCTTC
12,TRBV20-1,.,TRBJ1-5,.,CSAMTGGQPQHF,TGCAGTGCTATGACCGGGGGACAGCCCCAGCATTTT
15,TRBV6-1,.,TRBJ1-4,few,CASSRTGATNEKLFF,TGTGCCAGCAGTCGCACGGGGGCCACTAATGAAAAACTGTTTTTT
13,TRBV2,.,TRBJ2-7,.,CASRKDGIYEQYF,TGTGCCAGCAGGAAAGACGGTATCTACGAGCAGTACTTC